The 16 T cell receptor beta chains reported below all come from one sample, sequenced in a study of lymphopenia after photon versus proton radiotherapy (dated by TCRdb to about 2019). Preparation of the library involved the immunoSEQ multiplex PCR assay. Held by TCRdb, this immuneACCESS table contains in-frame sequences only and omits some clones. Under half of the omission traces to an unresolved V gene where checked; the cause of the rest is unknown. Within this sample are under 20,000 clones, with roughly 90% of them counted one time only. Of the sample, 1.7% is held by the ten largest clones. The sequenced sample was peripheral blood, obtained from a patient treated with photon-based radiotherapy. The receptors were sampled from a woman between 35 and 50 years old with cholangiocarcinoma.

The gene calls are TRBV27 and TRBJ2-5, with a weak D call TRBD1 (5 bases). The CDR3 loop spans 13 amino acids. Trimming took 4 bases from V and 1 from J, leaving 7 bases between them. The germline V gene has CDR1 MNHEY and CDR2 SMNVEV (reference sequence). The DNA for the CDR3 is TGTGCCAGCAGTTGGGGCAGCCAAGAGACCCAGTACTTC. This codes for CASSWGSQETQYF.

The rearrangement uses TRBV4-2 and TRBJ2-2; D ambiguous. This CDR3 contains 14 residues. In germline, CDR1 is LGHNA, CDR2 YNFKEQ. V was clipped by 4 bases and J by 4 bases, with 10 bases between them. The CDR3 DNA reads as TGTGCCAGCAGCCCCCAGGAGACCACCGGGGAGCTGTTTTTT. It is translated as CASSPQETTGELFF.

The chain is built from TRBV5-5 and TRBJ1-1; unclear D gene. Germline V lookup: CDR1 SGHKS, CDR2 YYEKEE (reference sequence). V dropped 2 bases and J dropped 0 bases, with 8 bases sitting between them. This CDR3 has 14 residues. The CDR3 loop is CASSFAVMNTEAFF. CDR3 bases: TGTGCCAGCAGCTTCGCAGTAATGAACACTGAAGCTTTCTTT. Variable domain in full (rest from reference TRBV5-5 and TRBJ1-1): DAGVTQSPTHLIKTRGQQVTLRCSPISGHKSVSWYQQVLGQGPQFIFQYYEKEERGRGNFPDRFSARQFPNYSSELNVNALLLGDSALYLCASSFAVMNTEAFFGQGTRLTVV.

The chain employs TRBV28 and TRBJ1-5; the D is unclear. V dropped 4 bases and J dropped 0 bases, with 10 bases sitting between them. Germline V gene sequence: CDR1 MDHEN, CDR2 SYDVKM. This CDR3 region has 15 residues. The CDR3 is CASSSGQISNQPQHF. The CDR3, as DNA: TGTGCCAGCAGTTCAGGCCAGATTAGCAATCAGCCCCAGCATTTT.

The V and J genes are TRBV25-1 and TRBJ1-6; the D is unclear. Trimming shortened V by 5 bases and J by 5 bases, and 7 bases separated the two germline ends. Per the germline V gene, CDR1 is MGHDK and CDR2 is SYGVNS. The CDR3 is 13 amino acids. The CDR3 DNA follows: TGTGCCAGCAGTACACAGAATAATTCACCCCTCCACTTT. Translated: CASSTQNNSPLHF.

This rearrangement joins TRBV6-4 to TRBJ2-7; possible D gene TRBD2, 7 bases. The CDR3 runs to 14 residues. Germline CDR1 reads MRHNA; CDR2 reads SNTAGT. V lost 3 bases and J lost 2, with 11 bases in between. CDR3 sequence (DNA): TGTGCCAGCAGTGAACAGGGAGGGACCTACGAGCAGTACTTC. It yields the protein CASSEQGGTYEQYF.

The rearrangement uses TRBV21-1 and TRBJ2-1. TRBV21-1 is tagged as a pseudogene. The CDR3 totals 16 residues. CDR3 DNA: TGTGCCAGCAGCAAAGAAGACGGCCGCTCCTACAATGAGCAGTTCTTC. This codes for CASSKEDGRSYNEQFF.

V is TRBV5-1 and J is TRBJ1-1, with D hard to call. The CDR3 totals 15 residues. V lost 2 bases, J lost 0 bases, and 11 bases lay in between. Germline V lookup: CDR1 SGHRS, CDR2 YFSETQ. This CDR3 is CASSFSSGLNTEAFF. The CDR3 DNA follows: TGCGCCAGCAGCTTCAGTAGTGGCCTGAACACTGAAGCTTTCTTT.

The chain links TRBV6-1 to TRBJ2-7; 8 nucleotides agree with TRBD2. The germline V gene has CDR1 MNHNS and CDR2 SASEGT. Trimming took 0 bases from V and 4 from J; bases not matched to a gene: 8. The CDR3 length is 16 residues. As DNA, the CDR3 is TGTGCCAGCAGTGAAGCGACCCGGGGGGGCGGGTACGAGCAGTACTTC. Protein product: CASSEATRGGGYEQYF.

The chain uses TRBV4-1 and TRBJ2-1; D gene uncertain. The germline V gene encodes CDR1 MGHRA and CDR2 YSYEKL. This CDR3 has 13 amino acids. V lost 2 bases and J 8 bases, leaving 10 bases between the germline ends. CDR3 protein: CASSQRLGYEQFF. CDR3 sequence (DNA): TGCGCCAGCAGCCAACGTCTAGGTTATGAGCAGTTCTTC.

In its sample, this clone was seen once. This chain uses TRBV13 with TRBJ1-1, with D perhaps TRBD1 (5 bases). This CDR3 has 18 residues. From germline, CDR1 is PRHDT and CDR2 FYEKMQ (reference sequence). V gave up 3 bases and J gave up 1 base, with 21 bases separating them. CDR3: CASSFSAGRGLRNTEAFF. The DNA of the CDR3 is TGTGCCAGCAGCTTTAGTGCCGGGAGGGGACTGCGGAACACTGAAGCTTTCTTT.

The chain joins TRBV30 to TRBJ2-5; 7 bases match TRBD2. CDR3 length: 13 amino acids. CDR1 and CDR2 (germline): GTSNPN, SVGIG (reference sequence). V lost 2 bases and J lost 5; bases outside the gene matches: 5. CDR3 in amino acids: CAWSPGLGETQYF. The CDR3 coding sequence is TGTGCCTGGAGTCCCGGACTAGGGGAGACCCAGTACTTC. Together with reference TRBV30 and TRBJ2-5, the CDR3 gives the full variable domain: SQTIHQWPATLVQPVGSPLSLECTVEGTSNPNLYWYRQAAGRGLQLLFYSVGIGQISSEVPQNLSASRPQDRQFILSSKKLLLSDSGFYLCAWSPGLGETQYFGPGTRLLVL.

The DNA of the CDR3 is TGTGCCAGCAGTCCCAACCAGGGGGTTGGACTGAACACTGAAGCTTTCTTT. Translation: CASSPNQGVGLNTEAFF. The rearrangement joins TRBV27 to TRBJ1-1; 7 bases map to TRBD1. Germline V gives CDR1 MNHEY, CDR2 SMNVEV (reference sequence). The CDR3 has 17 residues. V was pared by 5 bases and J by 0 bases, with 12 bases of the junction left unmatched.

The gene calls are TRBV10-2 and TRBJ2-5; 11 positions agree with TRBD2. CDR1 and CDR2 from the germline V gene are WSHSY and SAAADI. V dropped 5 bases and J dropped 4; count of bases not matched to a gene: 6. The CDR3 runs 15 residues. CDR3 in DNA: TGCGCCAGCAGTTCTAGCGGGGGGAAGGCAGAGACCCAGTACTTC. This encodes CASSSSGGKAETQYF.

This clone came up once. The chain links TRBV25-1 to TRBJ2-7, with no clear D. Germline V lookup: CDR1 MGHDK, CDR2 SYGVNS. V was trimmed by 8 bases and J by 5 bases, leaving 10 bases between them. The CDR3 runs 11 residues. The CDR3 bases are TGTGCCAGCCAGATGGGCAACGAGCAGTACTTC. Its protein product is CASQMGNEQYF.

The chain carries TRBV6-5 and TRBJ1-6; D not certain. Germline CDR1 and CDR2: MNHEY and SVGAGI. V was trimmed by 5 bases and J by 1 base, leaving 3 bases between them. This CDR3 is built from 13 residues. The CDR3 here is CASSGSYNSPLHF. CDR3 nucleotide sequence: TGTGCCAGCAGTGGGTCCTATAATTCACCCCTCCACTTT.